Listed below are T cell receptor beta chains from one sample, sequenced in a study of blood T cell repertoires in COVID-19. Some clones are missing from TCRdb's copy, which holds only in-frame ones; the method was immunoSEQ multiplex PCR. The sample includes about 54,000 clones, roughly 76% of them seen just once. The sequenced sample was peripheral blood. Every receptor here comes from a woman in her fifties or sixties with acute or convalescent COVID-19. Each CDR3 is given with its conserved first and last residue. The D gene is left open where the match is weak. Some rows have no size entry. The others give once, few or many, or a class for an expanded clone.

j_gene: TRBJ1-4
v_gene: TRBV7-9
d_gene: NA
abundance: few
CDR3nt: TGTGCCAGCAGCGAACAGGGTAATGAAAAACTGTTTTTT
CDR3aa: CASSEQGNEKLFF

j_gene: TRBJ1-5
v_gene: TRBV7-9
d_gene: TRBD1
abundance: few
CDR3nt: TGTGCCAGCAGCTTAGCCACTGGGACAGGGGATCAGCCCCAGCATTTT
CDR3aa: CASSLATGTGDQPQHF

j_gene: TRBJ2-1
v_gene: TRBV21-1
d_gene: NA
abundance: NA
CDR3nt: TGTGCCAGCCAATGTTCCGGTAGCGGATCCTACAATGAGCAGTTCTTC
CDR3aa: CASQCSGSGSYNEQFF

j_gene: TRBJ2-3
v_gene: TRBV5-1
d_gene: TRBD2
abundance: NA
CDR3nt: TGCGCCAGCAGCTTGAGGGCTAGCGGTAGCACAGATACGCAGTATTTT
CDR3aa: CASSLRASGSTDTQYF

j_gene: TRBJ1-1
v_gene: TRBV19
d_gene: NA
abundance: medium-sized
CDR3nt: TGTGCCAGTAGGATATCGGACACTGAAGCTTTCTTT
CDR3aa: CASRISDTEAFF

j_gene: TRBJ2-1
v_gene: TRBV6-5
d_gene: TRBD2
abundance: NA
CDR3nt: TGTGCCAGCAGTTCGATAGCGGGGGGCGATGAGCAGTTCTTC
CDR3aa: CASSSIAGGDEQFF

j_gene: TRBJ2-3
v_gene: TRBV3-1/TRBV3-2
d_gene: NA
abundance: NA
CDR3nt: TGTGCCAGCAGCCAAGTTCTGGGGGCTGGCACAGATACGCAGTATTTT
CDR3aa: CASSQVLGAGTDTQYF

j_gene: TRBJ1-4
v_gene: TRBV25-1
d_gene: NA
abundance: NA
CDR3nt: TGTGCCAGCAGTGAACCCGGACTCAAACTGTTTTTT
CDR3aa: CASSEPGLKLFF

j_gene: TRBJ1-4
v_gene: TRBV7-6
d_gene: TRBD1
abundance: NA
CDR3nt: TGTGCCAGCAGCTTAGGGCCCGGGACAGGGCCTGAAAAACTGTTTTTT
CDR3aa: CASSLGPGTGPEKLFF

j_gene: TRBJ2-7
v_gene: TRBV9
d_gene: TRBD1
abundance: NA
CDR3nt: TGTGCCAGCAGCGGAGGACAGGGAGGACGGTTGTACGAGCAGTACTTC
CDR3aa: CASSGGQGGRLYEQYF

j_gene: TRBJ1-2
v_gene: TRBV7-3
d_gene: NA
abundance: NA
CDR3nt: TGTGCCAGCAGCCCGTCTAACCAGGGTAGCCGCTATGGCTACACCTTC
CDR3aa: CASSPSNQGSRYGYTF

j_gene: TRBJ1-5
v_gene: TRBV27
d_gene: NA
abundance: NA
CDR3nt: TGTGCCAGCAGTTTAGAGGGACTCGATACTCCCCAGCATTTT
CDR3aa: CASSLEGLDTPQHF

j_gene: TRBJ2-1
v_gene: TRBV24-1
d_gene: NA
abundance: NA
CDR3nt: TGTGCCACCAGTGGGGAGTCCTACAATGAGCAGTTCTTC
CDR3aa: CATSGESYNEQFF

j_gene: TRBJ1-5
v_gene: TRBV10-3
d_gene: NA
abundance: few
CDR3nt: TGTGCCATCAGTGGAGAGGGTCGGAGCAATCAGCCCCAGCATTTT
CDR3aa: CAISGEGRSNQPQHF

j_gene: TRBJ2-1
v_gene: TRBV27
d_gene: NA
abundance: NA
CDR3nt: TGTGCCAGCAGTCCCCAGCGGCGGGTGTACAATGAGCAGTTCTTC
CDR3aa: CASSPQRRVYNEQFF

j_gene: TRBJ1-1
v_gene: TRBV5-1
d_gene: NA
abundance: NA
CDR3nt: TGCGCCAGCAGCTCCGGTGGCAGGTCGTCGACTGAAGCTTTCTTT
CDR3aa: CASSSGGRSSTEAFF

j_gene: TRBJ1-5
v_gene: TRBV2
d_gene: TRBD1
abundance: NA
CDR3nt: TGTGCCAGCAACCAGGGACAGCCTAGCAATCAGCCCCAGCATTTT
CDR3aa: CASNQGQPSNQPQHF

j_gene: TRBJ1-6
v_gene: TRBV25-1
d_gene: NA
abundance: NA
CDR3nt: TGTGCCAGCAGTGAAACCCTGTCGAGAAATTCACCCCTCCACTTT
CDR3aa: CASSETLSRNSPLHF

j_gene: TRBJ1-1
v_gene: TRBV6-4
d_gene: NA
abundance: few
CDR3nt: TGTGCCAGCAGTGAACTGACAGAGTCGGGTGAAGCTTTCTTT
CDR3aa: CASSELTESGEAFF

j_gene: TRBJ2-2
v_gene: TRBV11-3
d_gene: TRBD2
abundance: once
CDR3nt: TGTGCCAGCAGAGAGGGACTAGTGAGCGGGGAGCTGTTTTTT
CDR3aa: CASREGLVSGELFF

j_gene: TRBJ2-3
v_gene: TRBV5-5
d_gene: TRBD1
abundance: NA
CDR3nt: TGTGCCAGCACCTATAGGGACAGTTCCACAGATACGCAGTATTTT
CDR3aa: CASTYRDSSTDTQYF

j_gene: TRBJ2-7
v_gene: TRBV14
d_gene: NA
abundance: NA
CDR3nt: TGTGCCAGCAGCCAAGAGGGCCCCCCGGGGATCTCCTACGAGCAGTACTTC
CDR3aa: CASSQEGPPGISYEQYF

j_gene: TRBJ1-4
v_gene: TRBV5-5
d_gene: NA
abundance: NA
CDR3nt: TGTGCCAGCAGCTTCTTCGGGGGTGAAAATGAAAAACTGTTTTTT
CDR3aa: CASSFFGGENEKLFF

j_gene: TRBJ2-3
v_gene: TRBV5-4
d_gene: NA
abundance: NA
CDR3nt: TGTGCCAGCAACCAGGACTCCCTCCAAGCAGATACGCAGTATTTT
CDR3aa: CASNQDSLQADTQYF

j_gene: TRBJ2-7
v_gene: TRBV29-1
d_gene: NA
abundance: once
CDR3nt: TGCAGCGTTGAAGGACAGGGAACGGGACTAGACCACTACGAGCAGTACTTC
CDR3aa: CSVEGQGTGLDHYEQYF

j_gene: TRBJ2-7
v_gene: TRBV5-1
d_gene: TRBD2
abundance: NA
CDR3nt: TGCGCCAGCAGCTTACCCGGACTAGCGGGAATCAGCGAGCAGTACTTC
CDR3aa: CASSLPGLAGISEQYF

j_gene: TRBJ2-3
v_gene: TRBV6-5
d_gene: NA
abundance: NA
CDR3nt: TGTGCCAGCAGTTCACAAGATACGCAGTATTTT
CDR3aa: CASSSQDTQYF

j_gene: TRBJ1-5
v_gene: TRBV3-1/TRBV3-2
d_gene: NA
abundance: NA
CDR3nt: TGTGCCAGCAGCCGCGGAGTGAATCAGCCCCAGCATTTT
CDR3aa: CASSRGVNQPQHF

j_gene: TRBJ2-1
v_gene: TRBV11-3
d_gene: NA
abundance: NA
CDR3nt: TGTGCCAGCAGCTTAGATCGAGATGAGCAGTTCTTC
CDR3aa: CASSLDRDEQFF